This T cell receptor beta chain appears in the sequencing data of a study of blood T cell repertoires in COVID-19. This CDR3 spans 16 amino acids. Trimming removed 0 bases at V and 3 bases at J, with 15 bases between. Germline values: CDR1 MNHNY, CDR2 SVGAGI (reference sequence). Clones were sequenced by immunoSEQ multiplex PCR, and TCRdb holds only the in-frame ones, with some missing. The data show 370,000 or so clones, more than 70% seen once. The study drew participants aged about 18 to 89 years from roughly 25 US areas. This TCR was recovered from a man aged 25 to 45 who had recovered from COVID-19. Sequencing used PBMCs or T cells enriched from blood (not recorded which). The rearrangement links TRBV6-6 to TRBJ2-7, with a weak D call TRBD1 (6 bases). This CDR3 is CASSYSNRADFYEQYF. CDR3 coding DNA: TGTGCCAGCAGTTACTCGAACAGGGCTGACTTCTACGAGCAGTACTTC.